This T cell receptor (beta chain) was sequenced in a study of CD8 T cells in Susac syndrome. Details on this clonotype: Its specificity is not known.

Study-level results: As acknowledged by the study, its TCR sequencing and HLA analysis included a relatively small number of individuals.

Random hexamers were used to reverse transcribe the RNA input (about 0.45 to 1 ug). Via MiXCR, TCRdb re-called the immunoSEQ multiplex PCR reads, giving one row per CDR3 protein. The profile covers some 260,000 distinct CDR3 sequences, with roughly 93% appearing a single time and about 0.07% taken by the ten largest. CD8+ and CD4+ T cells from blood underwent TCR beta sequencing. Deletions cut 0 bases from V and 5 bases from J, with 6 bases between. The CDR3 runs 13 residues. The germline V gene encodes CDR1 SGDLS and CDR2 YYNGEE. The chain joins TRBV9 to TRBJ2-1; the D is unclear. Sequencing was done on a sample of CD4+ T cells from PBMCs. The source is a human donor with multiple sclerosis. CDR3 sequence (DNA): TGTGCCAGCAGCGTAGATCGAAACAATGAGCAGTTCTTC. As protein: CASSVDRNNEQFF.